The 7 T cell receptor beta chains reported below all come from one sample, sequenced in a study of identical twins. TCRdb processed the 5' RACE reads anew with MiXCR; each CDR3 protein has one entry. This sample has under 250,000 distinct CDR3 sequences; 7.5% occur once, and the top ten carry less than 6.5%. Another study also made use of these data, one on yellow fever vaccine responses in identical twins.

Sequences were obtained from CD8+ T cells sorted from blood. These receptors originate from a woman aged 18-29 years in good health.

This clonotype was detected many times. The chain is built from TRBV27 and TRBJ2-1; 12 positions match TRBD2. The CDR3 contains 20 residues. Germline V gene data show CDR1 as MNHEY and CDR2 as SMNVEV (reference sequence). The J segment lost 0 bases and the V segment lost 0 bases, leaving 9 bases of the junction unmatched. Here the CDR3 DNA reads TGTGCCAGCAGTTTATCCCGACTAGCGGGAGACCTGAGCTCCTACAATGAGCAGTTCTTC. This encodes CASSLSRLAGDLSSYNEQFF.

Ten or more counts support this clonotype. This rearrangement joins TRBV7-8 to TRBJ2-2; D is perhaps TRBD2 (6 bases). This CDR3 has 15 amino acids. V lost 4 bases and J lost 5, with 14 bases in between. Germline V gene data show CDR1 as SGHVS and CDR2 as FQNEAQ. CDR3 region: CASSSTVAGTGELFF. CDR3 nucleotides: TGTGCCAGCAGCTCAACGGTGGCGGGGACCGGGGAGCTGTTTTTT.

This clonotype has more than one count but fewer than ten. V and J are TRBV7-3 and TRBJ2-1, with 7 bases that match TRBD1. There are 16 residues in the CDR3. CDR1 is SGHTA and CDR2 is FQGTGA in the germline V gene. Trimming took 3 bases from V and 7 from J; bases not matched to a gene: 12. The CDR3 nucleotides are TGTGCCAGCAGCTTCGATCGGACAGGAGGTCAGAATGAGCAGTTCTTC. This sequence encodes CASSFDRTGGQNEQFF. Together with reference TRBV7-3 and TRBJ2-1, the CDR3 gives the full variable domain: GAGVSQTPSNKVTEKGKYVELRCDPISGHTALYWYRQSLGQGPEFLIYFQGTGAADDSGLPNDRFFAVRPEGSVSTLKIQRTERGDSAVYLCASSFDRTGGQNEQFFGPGTRLTVL.

The sample holds a few counts of this clonotype. This rearrangement joins TRBV7-6 to TRBJ1-2; 8 bases are shared with TRBD1. CDR3 length equals 14 residues. CDR1 is SGHVS and CDR2 is FNYEAQ in the germline V gene. V was pared by 5 bases and J by 4 bases, with 6 bases of the junction left unmatched. The CDR3 loop is CASSLRQGSYGYTF. DNA of the CDR3: TGTGCCAGCAGCCTCCGACAGGGGAGCTATGGCTACACCTTC.

J is TRBJ2-2 and V is TRBV5-5; 10 bases agree with TRBD2. V was pared by 4 bases and J by 3 bases, with 3 bases of the junction left unmatched. Per the germline V gene, CDR1 is SGHKS and CDR2 is YYEKEE (reference sequence). The CDR3 is made up of 15 amino acids. CDR3 sequence: CASSLSGGYTGELFF. The CDR3 region has the DNA TGTGCCAGCAGCCTTAGCGGGGGGTACACCGGGGAGCTGTTTTTT.

The chain links TRBV28 to TRBJ2-1; D ambiguous. V was shortened by 5 bases and J by 0 bases, with 17 bases between the two germline ends. CDR1 is MDHEN and CDR2 is SYDVKM in the germline V gene. The CDR3 runs to 17 residues. CDR3 coding DNA: TGTGCCAGCAGTCTCAATTTGGTGGAAAGCTCCTACAATGAGCAGTTCTTC. The encoded protein is CASSLNLVESSYNEQFF.

This rearrangement joins TRBV24-1 to TRBJ2-1, with D possibly being TRBD1 (6 bases). Germline V gene data show CDR1 as KGHDR and CDR2 as SFDVKD. V lost 4 bases to trimming and J lost 7 bases, with 16 bases between them. The CDR3 loop spans 15 amino acids. This CDR3 reads CATSDGDTSRNEQFF. For the CDR3, the DNA is TGTGCCACCAGTGACGGGGACACTTCTAGAAATGAGCAGTTCTTC.